This section outlines one T cell receptor (beta chain) sequence together with its context. At least ten counts were recorded for this clonotype. Its antigen is currently not known. Base qualities were left out, and no much larger clone turns up one base away. This entry comes from a study of response to subunit inactivated influenza vaccine (dated by TCRdb to 2017 to 2018). With regard to the full study: Deep quantitative T cell receptor repertoire profiling was used in the study to track responses to a trivalent subunit inactivated influenza vaccine. Beyond this particular receptor, the publication reports: It was suggested by the authors that each seasonal influenza vaccination may recruit only a limited number of new T cells.

The library was obtained by RT-PCR. The data were produced on an Illumina HiSeq 2500. TCRdb trimmed the raw reads at Q25, called clones with MiXCR and kept productive beta chains. Entries are consolidated by CDR3 protein sequence, retaining the most common genes and DNA. The sample profile shows around 760,000 distinct CDR3 sequences; about 15% of them were found once. Around 7% of the sample is taken by the ten largest. Its CDR3 holds 14 amino acids, cysteine through phenylalanine. Only the CDR3 DNA is retained, 42 bases long and in frame from the first base. For CDR1 and CDR2, the germline V gene lists ENHRY and SYGVKD. Trimming leaves V shorter by 6 bases and J shorter by 0 bases, with the junction holding 3 bases beyond the gene matches.

Recombination linked TRBV10-3 to TRBJ2-3, with 7 bases aligning to TRBD2. The clonotype comes from a man in his forties or fifties who received an inactivated influenza vaccine. Donor details come from another sample of the same person, matched by shared clones. The specimen comprised PBMCs from blood, sampled 14 to 15 days before vaccination. The CDR3 has the sequence CAIRSSGSTDTQYF. The nucleotides are TGTGCCATCAGGTCTAGCGGTAGCACAGATACGCAGTATTTT.